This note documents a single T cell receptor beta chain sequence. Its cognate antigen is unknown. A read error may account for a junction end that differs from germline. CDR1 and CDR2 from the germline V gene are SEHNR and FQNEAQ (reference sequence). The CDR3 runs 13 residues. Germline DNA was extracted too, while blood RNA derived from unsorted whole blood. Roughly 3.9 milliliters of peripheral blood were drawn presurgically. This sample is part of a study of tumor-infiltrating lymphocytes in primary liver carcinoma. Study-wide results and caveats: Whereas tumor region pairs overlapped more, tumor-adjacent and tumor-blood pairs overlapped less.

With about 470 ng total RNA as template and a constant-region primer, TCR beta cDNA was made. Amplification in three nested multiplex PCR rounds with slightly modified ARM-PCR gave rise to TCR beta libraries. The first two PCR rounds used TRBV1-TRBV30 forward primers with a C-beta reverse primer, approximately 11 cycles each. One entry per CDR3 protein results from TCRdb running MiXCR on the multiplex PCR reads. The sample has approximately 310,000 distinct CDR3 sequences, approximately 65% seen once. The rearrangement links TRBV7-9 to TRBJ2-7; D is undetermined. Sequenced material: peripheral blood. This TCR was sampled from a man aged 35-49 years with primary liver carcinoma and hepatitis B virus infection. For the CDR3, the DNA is TGTGTCAGCAGCTTAGCAGAAGATGGGGAGCAGTACTTC. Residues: CVSSLAEDGEQYF.